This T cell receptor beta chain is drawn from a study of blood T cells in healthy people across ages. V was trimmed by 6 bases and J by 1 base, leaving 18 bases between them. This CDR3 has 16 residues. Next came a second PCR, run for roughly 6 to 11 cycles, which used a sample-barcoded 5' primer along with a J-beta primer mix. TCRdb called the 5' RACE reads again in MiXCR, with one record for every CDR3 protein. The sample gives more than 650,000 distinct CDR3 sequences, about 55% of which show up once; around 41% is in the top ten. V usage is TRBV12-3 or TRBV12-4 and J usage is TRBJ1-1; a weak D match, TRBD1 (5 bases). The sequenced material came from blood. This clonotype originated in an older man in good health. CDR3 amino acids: CASRHGGTLGNTEAFF. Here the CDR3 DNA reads TGTGCCAGCAGGCACGGGGGGACCCTGGGGAACACTGAAGCTTTCTTT.